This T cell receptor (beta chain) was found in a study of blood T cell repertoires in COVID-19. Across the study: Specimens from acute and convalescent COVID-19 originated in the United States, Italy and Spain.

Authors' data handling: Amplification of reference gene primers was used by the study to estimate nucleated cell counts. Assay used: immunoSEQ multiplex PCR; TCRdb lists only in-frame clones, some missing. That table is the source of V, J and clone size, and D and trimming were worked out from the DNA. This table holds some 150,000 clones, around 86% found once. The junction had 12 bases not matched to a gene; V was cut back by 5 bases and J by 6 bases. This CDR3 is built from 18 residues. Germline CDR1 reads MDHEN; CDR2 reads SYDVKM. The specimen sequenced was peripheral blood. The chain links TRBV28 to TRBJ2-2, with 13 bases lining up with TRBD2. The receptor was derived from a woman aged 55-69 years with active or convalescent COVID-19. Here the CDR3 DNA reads TGTGCCAGCAGTATCCACCCCGGGACTAGCGGGACCGCCGGGGAGCTGTTTTTT. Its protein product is CASSIHPGTSGTAGELFF.